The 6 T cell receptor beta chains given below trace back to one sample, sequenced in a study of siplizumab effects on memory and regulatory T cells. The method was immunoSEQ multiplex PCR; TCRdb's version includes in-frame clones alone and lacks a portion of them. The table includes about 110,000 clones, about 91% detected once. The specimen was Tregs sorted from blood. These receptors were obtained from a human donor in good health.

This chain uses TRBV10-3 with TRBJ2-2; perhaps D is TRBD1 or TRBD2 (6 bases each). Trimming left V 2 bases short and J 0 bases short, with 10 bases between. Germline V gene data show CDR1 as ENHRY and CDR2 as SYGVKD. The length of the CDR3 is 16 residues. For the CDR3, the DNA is TGTGCCATCAGTGAGGTCGGGGGCACGAACACCGGGGAGCTGTTTTTT. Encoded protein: CAISEVGGTNTGELFF.

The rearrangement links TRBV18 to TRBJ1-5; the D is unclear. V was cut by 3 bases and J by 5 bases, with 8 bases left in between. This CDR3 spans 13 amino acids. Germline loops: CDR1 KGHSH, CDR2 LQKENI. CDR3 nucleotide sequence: TGTGCCAGCTCACCCCCAGGTGATCAGCCCCAGCATTTT. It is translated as CASSPPGDQPQHF.

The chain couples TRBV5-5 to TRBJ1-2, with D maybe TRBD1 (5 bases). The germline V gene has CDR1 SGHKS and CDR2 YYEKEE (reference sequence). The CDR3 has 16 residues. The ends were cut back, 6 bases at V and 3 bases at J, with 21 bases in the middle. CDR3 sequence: CASTLGGSPGHYGYTF. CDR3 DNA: TGTGCCAGCACCCTGGGTGGGTCACCGGGGCACTATGGCTACACCTTC.

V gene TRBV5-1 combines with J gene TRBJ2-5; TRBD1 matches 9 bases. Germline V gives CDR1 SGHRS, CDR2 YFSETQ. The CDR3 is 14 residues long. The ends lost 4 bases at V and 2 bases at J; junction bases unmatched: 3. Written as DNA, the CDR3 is TGCGCCAGCAGCGTACAGGGGGCGCAAGAGACCCAGTACTTC. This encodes CASSVQGAQETQYF.

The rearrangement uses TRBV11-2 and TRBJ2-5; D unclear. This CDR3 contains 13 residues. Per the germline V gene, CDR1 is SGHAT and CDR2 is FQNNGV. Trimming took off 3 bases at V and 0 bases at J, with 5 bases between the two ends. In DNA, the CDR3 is TGTGCCAGCAGCTTTACGGACCAAGAGACCCAGTACTTC. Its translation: CASSFTDQETQYF.

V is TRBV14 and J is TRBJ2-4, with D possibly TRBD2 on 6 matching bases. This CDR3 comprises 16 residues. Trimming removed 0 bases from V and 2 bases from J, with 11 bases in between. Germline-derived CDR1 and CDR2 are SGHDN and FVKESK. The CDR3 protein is CASSQDPGGTKNIQYF. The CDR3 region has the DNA TGTGCCAGCAGCCAAGACCCCGGGGGAACCAAAAACATTCAGTACTTC. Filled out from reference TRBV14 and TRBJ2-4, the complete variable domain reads EAGVTQFPSHSVIEKGQTVTLRCDPISGHDNLYWYRRVMGKEIKFLLHFVKESKQDESGMPNNRFLAERTGGTYSTLKVQPAELEDSGVYFCASSQDPGGTKNIQYFGAGTRLSVL.